This T cell receptor (beta chain) was profiled in a study of cytomegalovirus exposure and HLA in healthy donors (dated by TCRdb to 2015 to 2018). About the investigation overall: According to a later analysis, one platform produced both the roughly 130 validation repertoires and the approximately 600 repertoires of the first cohort. The aim of the study was to test whether cataloging public T cell receptors could identify signatures of past pathogen exposure. Along with the roughly 700-subject first cohort, a separate validation cohort of over 90 different subjects was used. The study combined high-throughput TCR immunosequencing, statistical association of individual TCRs with disease status, and machine learning to predict cytomegalovirus infection status. The study at large found these results: While some public TCRs were present in many individuals, most TCR sequences turned up only very rarely across donors. In vitro tests confirmed that a few of the cytomegalovirus-associated TCR beta chains recognize cytomegalovirus antigens. Cytomegalovirus status was reported to be diagnosed by the classifier with high specificity and sensitivity in both the original and validation cohorts. The study listed approximately 150 TCR beta chains as associated with cytomegalovirus. The validation cohort had no HLA typing available for a later analysis, so co-occurrence within that cohort was assessed over all 130 or so repertoires. According to the authors, the approach could potentially be generalized to other disease states and immunological phenotypes. In a later analysis, TCRs clustered in the first cohort were found to also tend to co-occur in the approximately 110 validation repertoires, with approximately 93% of cluster scores above 0.

The germline V gene encodes CDR1 SGHNT and CDR2 YENEEA. The CDR3 spans 16 residues, from the cysteine through the phenylalanine. CDR3 DNA is the only sequence kept; it has 48 bases, read in frame from the first base. For this chain, trimming is 4 bases at the V end and 5 bases at the J end, and the number of junction bases without a gene match is 13. Libraries were constructed by the immunoSEQ multiplex PCR assay. Regarding the original processing steps: A statistical classification framework was built to diagnose cytomegalovirus status from the catalog of TCR beta chain sequences. TCRdb retrieved this table from immuneACCESS and kept in-frame rearrangements only. Not all clones are present; in checked studies, unresolved V genes account for under half, and no reason is known for the remainder. V and J calls and clone size are those listed in that table; D and trimming were worked out from the DNA. This sample gives a few hundred thousand clones in total; 90% of them show up just once. Jointly, the top ten make up 3.1% of the sample.

With respect to this clone: The antigen it recognizes is unknown. No per-base quality is available; no much larger clone lies one base away.

The donors belonged to the validation cohort of approximately 130 subjects, which was separate from the approximately 700-subject first cohort. This receptor was taken from a woman aged 25 to 39 in good health and CMV-seronegative. The V and J segments used are TRBV11-3 and TRBJ1-1; 7 bases in between match TRBD1. The sequencing input was PBMCs. The encoded CDR3 is CASSSYKLGGETEAFF. DNA sequence: TGTGCCAGCAGCTCCTATAAATTAGGGGGCGAGACTGAAGCTTTCTTT.